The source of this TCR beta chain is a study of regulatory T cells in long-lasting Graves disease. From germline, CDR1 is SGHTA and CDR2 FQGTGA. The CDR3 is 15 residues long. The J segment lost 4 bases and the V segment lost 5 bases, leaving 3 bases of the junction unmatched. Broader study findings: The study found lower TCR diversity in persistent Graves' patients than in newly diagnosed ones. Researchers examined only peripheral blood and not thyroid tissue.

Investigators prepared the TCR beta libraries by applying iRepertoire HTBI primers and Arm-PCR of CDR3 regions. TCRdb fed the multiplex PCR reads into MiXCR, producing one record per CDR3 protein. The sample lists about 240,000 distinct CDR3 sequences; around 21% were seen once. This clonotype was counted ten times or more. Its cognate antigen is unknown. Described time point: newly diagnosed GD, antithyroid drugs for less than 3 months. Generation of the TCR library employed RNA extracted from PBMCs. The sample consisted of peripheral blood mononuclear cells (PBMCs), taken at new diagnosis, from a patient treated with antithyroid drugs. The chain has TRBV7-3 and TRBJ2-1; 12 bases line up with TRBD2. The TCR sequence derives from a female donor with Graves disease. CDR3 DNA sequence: TGTGCCAGCAGCATGACTAGCGGGGGATACAATGAGCAGTTCTTC. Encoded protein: CASSMTSGGYNEQFF.